A selection of T cell receptor beta chains follows, all from one sample in a study of T-cell reconstitution after alpha-beta-depleted transplantation in children. TCRdb analysed the PCR reads with MiXCR anew, one entry per CDR3 protein. The table lists 600,000 to 700,000 distinct CDR3 sequences, 13% of them singletons. Material: PBMCs, obtained before TCRalphabeta/CD19-depleted stem cell transplant. These receptors were collected from a girl between 2 and 10 years old with congenital amegakaryocytic thrombocytopenia, due to receive a stem cell transplant. Both conserved end residues are part of each CDR3. The order of the fields is J gene, D gene, V gene, clone size, CDR3 DNA, CDR3 protein. A D gene is named only where the DNA matches it firmly. Size tells how often a clone was seen (once, few, many) or the class of an expanded clone, and some rows leave it out.

j_call: TRBJ2-3; d_call: .; v_call: TRBV5-1; clone_size: .; cdr3_nt: TGCGCCAGCAGCTTGAATCCCGGACAAACCATTCCAGATACGCAGTATTTT; cdr3_aa: CASSLNPGQTIPDTQYF
j_call: TRBJ2-5; d_call: TRBD1; v_call: TRBV7-9; clone_size: .; cdr3_nt: TGTGCCAGCAGCTTAGTGACAGGGTTAGAGACCCAGTACTTC; cdr3_aa: CASSLVTGLETQYF
j_call: TRBJ2-1; d_call: .; v_call: TRBV5-1; clone_size: many; cdr3_nt: TGCGCCAGCACCTTGACGGAGGGGACGAACAATGAGCAGTTCTTC; cdr3_aa: CASTLTEGTNNEQFF
j_call: TRBJ2-1; d_call: TRBD2; v_call: TRBV11-1; clone_size: few; cdr3_nt: TGTGCCAGCAGCTGGGGGTTTGGGTCTAGCGGGACTTCCTACAATGAGCAGTTCTTC; cdr3_aa: CASSWGFGSSGTSYNEQFF
j_call: TRBJ2-1; d_call: .; v_call: TRBV5-1; clone_size: many; cdr3_nt: TGCGCCAGCAGCTTGGCTTTGTTCGGATTAGATTACAATGAGCAGTTCTTC; cdr3_aa: CASSLALFGLDYNEQFF
j_call: TRBJ2-2; d_call: .; v_call: TRBV20-1; clone_size: few; cdr3_nt: TGCAGTGCTAGAGATCGGGGCAGGGGGGATGCCGGGGAGCTGTTTTTT; cdr3_aa: CSARDRGRGDAGELFF
j_call: TRBJ2-5; d_call: .; v_call: TRBV6-1; clone_size: few; cdr3_nt: TGTGCCAGCAGTGAAGGGATGGTGGAGACCCAGTACTTC; cdr3_aa: CASSEGMVETQYF
j_call: TRBJ2-2; d_call: .; v_call: TRBV10-2; clone_size: many; cdr3_nt: TGCGCCAGCAGTGGTAGTACGGGGTCAGGAGCCGGGGAGCTGTTTTTT; cdr3_aa: CASSGSTGSGAGELFF
j_call: TRBJ2-7; d_call: TRBD2; v_call: TRBV12-3/TRBV12-4; clone_size: .; cdr3_nt: TGTGCCAGCAGTTTAACCGGTGCTAGCGGCTTCTACGAGCAGTACTTC; cdr3_aa: CASSLTGASGFYEQYF
j_call: TRBJ2-7; d_call: .; v_call: TRBV5-1; clone_size: .; cdr3_nt: TGCGCCAGCAGCTTGGCCGAGCGTTCCTACGAGCAGTACTTC; cdr3_aa: CASSLAERSYEQYF
j_call: TRBJ1-1; d_call: .; v_call: TRBV30; clone_size: many; cdr3_nt: TGTGCCTGGAGTGTGTTGAGGTTCGTGGAAGCTTTCTTT; cdr3_aa: CAWSVLRFVEAFF
j_call: TRBJ2-2; d_call: TRBD2; v_call: TRBV12-3/TRBV12-4; clone_size: many; cdr3_nt: TGTGCCAGCAGCCTACTAGCGGACCTAAAGGTGGGGATGTACACCGGGGAGCTGTTTTTT; cdr3_aa: CASSLLADLKVGMYTGELFF
j_call: TRBJ1-5; d_call: .; v_call: TRBV5-1; clone_size: many; cdr3_nt: TGCGCCAGCAGCCCCGGAGGGGGGGGCAATCAGCCCCAGCATTTT; cdr3_aa: CASSPGGGGNQPQHF
j_call: TRBJ2-2; d_call: .; v_call: TRBV5-1; clone_size: many; cdr3_nt: TGCGCCAGCAGCTTATCGTGGGACACCACGAACACCGGGGAGCTGTTTTTT; cdr3_aa: CASSLSWDTTNTGELFF
j_call: TRBJ2-7; d_call: .; v_call: TRBV5-1; clone_size: few; cdr3_nt: TGCGCCAGCAGGTACGGGGCCGTAAGCTCCTACGAGCAGTACTTC; cdr3_aa: CASRYGAVSSYEQYF
j_call: TRBJ2-1; d_call: .; v_call: TRBV15; clone_size: .; cdr3_nt: TGTGCCACCAGCGGCCGGGCGGACTACAATGAGCAGTTCTTC; cdr3_aa: CATSGRADYNEQFF
j_call: TRBJ2-7; d_call: .; v_call: TRBV20-1; clone_size: many; cdr3_nt: TGCAGTGCTGATGAGGGCCTCTCCTACGAGCAGTACTTC; cdr3_aa: CSADEGLSYEQYF
j_call: TRBJ2-1; d_call: .; v_call: TRBV7-9; clone_size: .; cdr3_nt: TGTGCCAGTTCCTACGGTGGTGGGTACAATGAGCAGTTCTTC; cdr3_aa: CASSYGGGYNEQFF
j_call: TRBJ2-7; d_call: .; v_call: TRBV5-1; clone_size: many; cdr3_nt: TGTGCCAGCAGCTCCTCCTACGAGCAGTACTTC; cdr3_aa: CASSSSYEQYF
j_call: TRBJ2-5; d_call: TRBD2; v_call: TRBV28; clone_size: .; cdr3_nt: TGTGCCAGCAGTTTATGGGGACTAGCGGGATTCCGAGAGACCCAGTACTTC; cdr3_aa: CASSLWGLAGFRETQYF
j_call: TRBJ2-1; d_call: TRBD2; v_call: TRBV6-1; clone_size: .; cdr3_nt: TGTGCCAGCAGCCTAGCGGCTATGGATGAGCAGTTCTTC; cdr3_aa: CASSLAAMDEQFF
j_call: TRBJ1-2; d_call: .; v_call: TRBV7-2; clone_size: few; cdr3_nt: TGTGCCAGCAGCTTGTACCTTTCACAGGGCACCTTC; cdr3_aa: CASSLYLSQGTF
j_call: TRBJ2-1; d_call: .; v_call: TRBV5-4; clone_size: few; cdr3_nt: TGTGCCAGCAGCGAAGCACGTGTTAGCGGGACAGTTGAGCAGTTCTTC; cdr3_aa: CASSEARVSGTVEQFF
j_call: TRBJ1-2; d_call: .; v_call: TRBV12-3/TRBV12-4; clone_size: many; cdr3_nt: TGTGCCAGCAGTTTTGAGGGTTTTGGCTACACCTTC; cdr3_aa: CASSFEGFGYTF
j_call: TRBJ1-5; d_call: .; v_call: TRBV20-1; clone_size: few; cdr3_nt: TGCAGTGTCCCCGGACGCCGCGGCAATCAGCCCCAGCATTTT; cdr3_aa: CSVPGRRGNQPQHF
j_call: TRBJ2-4; d_call: .; v_call: TRBV12-3/TRBV12-4; clone_size: few; cdr3_nt: TGTGCCAGCGGCGCGGGGCCCCTAGCCAAAAACATTCAGTACTTC; cdr3_aa: CASGAGPLAKNIQYF
j_call: TRBJ2-1; d_call: TRBD2; v_call: TRBV20-1; clone_size: many; cdr3_nt: TGCAGTGCTAGAGATCTCAGACTAGCCGTACGTGTCGGTGAGCAGTTCTTC; cdr3_aa: CSARDLRLAVRVGEQFF
j_call: TRBJ2-1; d_call: TRBD2; v_call: TRBV29-1; clone_size: few; cdr3_nt: TGCAGCGTGGAGGGACTAGCGGGTCTCTCCATAGACAATGAGCAGTTCTTC; cdr3_aa: CSVEGLAGLSIDNEQFF
j_call: TRBJ2-3; d_call: TRBD2; v_call: TRBV20-1; clone_size: many; cdr3_nt: TGCAGTGCTAGCTCTCCGACTAGCGGGAGTACAGATACGCAGTATTTT; cdr3_aa: CSASSPTSGSTDTQYF
j_call: TRBJ1-5; d_call: .; v_call: TRBV7-6; clone_size: many; cdr3_nt: TGTGCCAGCAGCTACAGGTGGGACCAGCCCCAGCATTTT; cdr3_aa: CASSYRWDQPQHF
j_call: TRBJ2-3; d_call: .; v_call: TRBV24-1; clone_size: many; cdr3_nt: TGTGCCACGAGTGGACTACCCTACACAGATACGCAGTATTTT; cdr3_aa: CATSGLPYTDTQYF
j_call: TRBJ2-2; d_call: .; v_call: TRBV20-1; clone_size: .; cdr3_nt: TGCAGTGCTAGAGATCGCGATGCCATGAACACCGGGGAGCTGTTTTTT; cdr3_aa: CSARDRDAMNTGELFF
j_call: TRBJ2-7; d_call: TRBD2; v_call: TRBV29-1; clone_size: many; cdr3_nt: TGCAGCGTTTCCATAGCGGGGATCCTCTACGAGCAGTACTTC; cdr3_aa: CSVSIAGILYEQYF
j_call: TRBJ2-3; d_call: TRBD2; v_call: TRBV10-2; clone_size: few; cdr3_nt: TGCGCCAGCACGAGCGGGAGGGCCGTAGATACGCAGTATTTT; cdr3_aa: CASTSGRAVDTQYF
j_call: TRBJ2-7; d_call: .; v_call: TRBV12-3/TRBV12-4; clone_size: many; cdr3_nt: TGCGCCAGCAGCTTGTCAGACTACGAGCAGTACTTC; cdr3_aa: CASSLSDYEQYF
j_call: TRBJ2-5; d_call: TRBD2; v_call: TRBV25-1; clone_size: .; cdr3_nt: TGTGCCAGCTCTCTACCATCTAGCGGAGCGAAGGGCGGTTCAGAGACCCAGTACTTC; cdr3_aa: CASSLPSSGAKGGSETQYF
j_call: TRBJ2-4; d_call: .; v_call: TRBV20-1; clone_size: once; cdr3_nt: TGCAGTCCTAGAGCGCGGGGAGATTTGGCCAAAAACATTCAGTACTTC; cdr3_aa: CSPRARGDLAKNIQYF
j_call: TRBJ2-7; d_call: TRBD2; v_call: TRBV20-1; clone_size: many; cdr3_nt: TGCAGTGCTAGAGGCTTCCCCCGGGAGGGCCAAGAGCAGTACTTC; cdr3_aa: CSARGFPREGQEQYF
j_call: TRBJ2-3; d_call: .; v_call: TRBV27; clone_size: few; cdr3_nt: TGTGCCAGCAGTTTGGGACTTCCTATCGGTCCGGGTTATACGCAGTATTTT; cdr3_aa: CASSLGLPIGPGYTQYF
j_call: TRBJ2-7; d_call: TRBD1; v_call: TRBV29-1; clone_size: many; cdr3_nt: TGCAGCGTTGGCCGGGACAGGGGTCGTAACGAGCAGTACTTC; cdr3_aa: CSVGRDRGRNEQYF
j_call: TRBJ2-1; d_call: TRBD2; v_call: TRBV12-3/TRBV12-4; clone_size: .; cdr3_nt: TGTGCCAGCAGCGGGACTAGCGGACCGAGCTCCTACAATGAGCAGTTCTTC; cdr3_aa: CASSGTSGPSSYNEQFF
j_call: TRBJ1-2; d_call: .; v_call: TRBV12-3/TRBV12-4; clone_size: many; cdr3_nt: TGTGCCAGCAGTCCCAGGATTTCGGATTATGGCTACACCTTC; cdr3_aa: CASSPRISDYGYTF
j_call: TRBJ2-7; d_call: .; v_call: TRBV12-3/TRBV12-4; clone_size: few; cdr3_nt: TGTGCCAGCAGGACATCCGGGGGCTACGAGCAGTACTTC; cdr3_aa: CASRTSGGYEQYF
j_call: TRBJ2-4; d_call: .; v_call: TRBV5-1; clone_size: many; cdr3_nt: TGCGCCAGCAGCTTGGACGGCATTCAGTACTTC; cdr3_aa: CASSLDGIQYF
j_call: TRBJ2-1; d_call: .; v_call: TRBV7-6; clone_size: many; cdr3_nt: TGTGCCAGCAGCTTAGACGGGAGAAATGAGCAGTTCTTC; cdr3_aa: CASSLDGRNEQFF
j_call: TRBJ1-1; d_call: TRBD1; v_call: TRBV20-1; clone_size: many; cdr3_nt: TGCAGTGCTAATCAGGGGGTGATTAGCACTGAAGCTTTCTTT; cdr3_aa: CSANQGVISTEAFF
j_call: TRBJ2-1; d_call: TRBD2; v_call: TRBV5-6; clone_size: many; cdr3_nt: TGTGCCAGCAGCCACGCCACCATGGGATATCGGGGGGATGAGCAGTTCTTC; cdr3_aa: CASSHATMGYRGDEQFF
j_call: TRBJ2-7; d_call: .; v_call: TRBV7-2; clone_size: few; cdr3_nt: TGTGCCAGCAGCTCCCGAGGGACCTTCCGATCCTACGAGCAGTACTTC; cdr3_aa: CASSSRGTFRSYEQYF
j_call: TRBJ2-2; d_call: .; v_call: TRBV5-1; clone_size: many; cdr3_nt: TGCGCCAGCAGCTTAGTGATAAACACCGGGGAGCTGTTTTTT; cdr3_aa: CASSLVINTGELFF
j_call: TRBJ2-5; d_call: TRBD2; v_call: TRBV10-3; clone_size: many; cdr3_nt: TGTGCCATCAGTGATAGGACTAGCCACGAGACCCAGTACTTC; cdr3_aa: CAISDRTSHETQYF
j_call: TRBJ2-1; d_call: .; v_call: TRBV27; clone_size: many; cdr3_nt: TGTGCCAGCAGTTTGGGACTGTACTACAATGAGCAGTTCTTC; cdr3_aa: CASSLGLYYNEQFF
j_call: TRBJ2-1; d_call: TRBD2; v_call: TRBV29-1; clone_size: .; cdr3_nt: TGCAGCGTTGACGGAACGACTAGCGGGAGGACTGAGCAGTTCTTC; cdr3_aa: CSVDGTTSGRTEQFF
j_call: TRBJ2-1; d_call: .; v_call: TRBV6-6; clone_size: many; cdr3_nt: TGTGCCAGCAGTTACGCCGTCTACAATGAGCAGTTCTTC; cdr3_aa: CASSYAVYNEQFF